Listed here is a single TCR beta chain. Its antigen is as yet unknown. The data were taken from a study of PD-1 blockade in classical Hodgkin lymphoma. Study-level points and caveats: Relative to healthy donors, newly diagnosed patients reportedly had lower baseline TCR diversity, which was reported as lower still in relapsed/refractory patients.

Profiled with immunoSEQ multiplex PCR; TCRdb holds only in-frame clones, not every one. The sample carries roughly 29,000 clones, around 79% recorded once. Time point meaning: cycle 4 day 1 (C4D1), after more than five weeks of nivolumab. Each patient relapsed following autologous stem cell transplantation, and prior brentuximab vedotin exposure differed. Purified CD4+ T cells were obtained from thawed PBMCs through magnetic negative selection. Best response was recorded as complete response, partial response or progressive disease. The CDR3 covers 15 residues. CDR1 LNHNV and CDR2 YYDKDF come from the germline V gene (reference sequence). Trimming removed 1 base from V and 1 base from J; junction bases left unmatched: 3.

The specimen was CD4+ T cells from blood, collected before the fourth cycle of nivolumab. The TCR sequence derives from a human donor with classical Hodgkin lymphoma. This chain joins TRBV15 and TRBJ2-7; 8 nucleotides agree with TRBD2. CDR3 nucleotides: TGTGCCACCAGCAGAGTCGGGAGGGGGTCCTACGAGCAGTACTTC. It translates to CATSRVGRGSYEQYF.